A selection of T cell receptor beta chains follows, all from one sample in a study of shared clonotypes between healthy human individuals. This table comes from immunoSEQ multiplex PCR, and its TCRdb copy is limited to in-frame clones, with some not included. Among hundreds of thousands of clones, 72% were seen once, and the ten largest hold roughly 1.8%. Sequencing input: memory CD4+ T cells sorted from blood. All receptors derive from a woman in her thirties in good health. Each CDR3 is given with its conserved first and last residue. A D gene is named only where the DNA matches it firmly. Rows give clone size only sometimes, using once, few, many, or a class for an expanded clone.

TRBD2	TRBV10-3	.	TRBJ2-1	CAVTPLAATNEQFF	TGTGCCGTAACACCACTAGCGGCGACCAATGAGCAGTTCTTC
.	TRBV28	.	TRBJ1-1	CASSLGTPDGLNTEAFF	TGTGCCAGCAGTTTAGGTACCCCGGACGGATTGAACACTGAAGCTTTCTTT
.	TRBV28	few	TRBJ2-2	CYTGRRTGELFF	TGTTACACAGGGAGGAGGACCGGGGAGCTGTTTTTT
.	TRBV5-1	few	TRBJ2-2	CASSFGTPDTGELFF	TGCGCCAGCAGCTTCGGGACCCCGGACACCGGGGAGCTGTTTTTT
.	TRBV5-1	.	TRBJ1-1	CASSPAVRTEAFF	TGCGCCAGCAGCCCGGCAGTGCGGACTGAAGCTTTCTTT
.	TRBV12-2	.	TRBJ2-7	CARVAGNF	TGTGCAAGGGTGGCAGGAAACTTC
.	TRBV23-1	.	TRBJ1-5	CASSRTLRRPQHF	TGCGCCAGCAGTCGCACACTCCGGAGGCCCCAGCATTTT
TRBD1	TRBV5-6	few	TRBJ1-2	CASSWRTGYNYGYTF	TGTGCCAGCAGCTGGCGGACAGGGTACAACTATGGCTACACCTTC
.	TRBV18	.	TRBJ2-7	CASSAGTAAYEQYF	TGTGCCAGCTCCGCCGGGACCGCCGCCTACGAGCAGTACTTC
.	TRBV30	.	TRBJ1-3	CARDSGNTIYF	TGTGCCAGGGATTCTGGAAACACCATATATTTT
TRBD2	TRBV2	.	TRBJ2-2	CASSGTSGYTGELFF	TGTGCCAGCAGCGGGACTAGCGGATACACCGGGGAGCTGTTTTTT
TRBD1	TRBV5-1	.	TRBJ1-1	CASSLGQGATKNTEAFF	TGCGCCAGCAGCCTCGGACAGGGGGCGACTAAGAACACTGAAGCTTTCTTT
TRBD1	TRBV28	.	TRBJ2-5	CASSSYRGRETQYF	TGTGCCAGCAGTTCGTACAGGGGGCGGGAGACCCAGTACTTC
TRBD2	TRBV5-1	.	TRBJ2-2	CASSLSGLASSGELFF	TGCGCCAGCAGCTTGTCGGGACTAGCGTCTTCCGGGGAGCTGTTTTTT
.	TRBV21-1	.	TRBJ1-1	CASRIAGTDYMNTEAFF	TGTGCCAGCAGGATAGCGGGGACGGATTACATGAACACTGAAGCTTTCTTT
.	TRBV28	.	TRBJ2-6	CASSDSGANVLTF	TGTGCCAGCAGTGATTCTGGGGCCAACGTCCTGACTTTC